This TCR beta chain was documented in a study of relationships among human T cell subsets. General study findings and limits: Bead sorting may have left some CD4+CD8+ double-positive cells.

As regards this clonotype: Its antigen remains unidentified.

Trimming took 3 bases from V and 8 from J, leaving 5 bases between them. The germline V gene encodes CDR1 ENHRY and CDR2 SYGVKD. The CDR3 runs to 11 residues. TCR alpha and beta CDR3s were amplified from mRNA by semiquantitative ARM-PCR. In ARM-PCR, communal superprimers followed tagged nested gene-specific primers for exponential amplification. Exonuclease cleared nested primers, then first-round products were reamplified. Each CDR3 protein is one row after TCRdb ran MiXCR on the multiplex PCR reads. The table shows around 14,000 distinct CDR3 sequences, with 62% occurring only once. The chain joins TRBV10-3 to TRBJ2-1, with unresolved D. The sequence was obtained from a man in his forties in good health. Sequencing input: total T cells sorted from blood. This CDR3 is CAISDDDEQFF. For the CDR3, the DNA is TGTGCCATCAGTGATGACGATGAGCAGTTCTTC.